The present T cell receptor beta chain was sequenced within a study of blood T cell repertoires in COVID-19. For the study at large: COVID-19 samples from acute and convalescent phases originated in the United States, Italy and Spain. T cells, B-cell-depleted T cells, or PBMCs supplied cDNA or gDNA.

The CDR3 is made up of 14 amino acids. CDR1 and CDR2 from the germline V gene are LNHDA and SQIVND (reference sequence). Trimming cost V 6 bases and J 12 bases; bases outside gene matches: 11. How the authors handled the data: Amplification of reference gene primers was used by the study to estimate nucleated cell counts. Generated by immunoSEQ multiplex PCR, the TCRdb table keeps only in-frame clones and is missing some. Clone size and V and J calls were adopted from that table, with D and trimming inferred from the DNA. The sample records 200,000 or so clones, under 90% being singletons. This chain uses TRBV19 with TRBJ2-7, with TRBD2 matching 13 bases. The sequenced material came from peripheral blood. The TCR sequence derives from a human donor in a cohort sampled during active COVID-19. This chain's CDR3 is CASSLPGLAGSLYF. CDR3 bases: TGTGCCAGTAGCCTACCGGGACTAGCGGGAAGTCTGTACTTC.